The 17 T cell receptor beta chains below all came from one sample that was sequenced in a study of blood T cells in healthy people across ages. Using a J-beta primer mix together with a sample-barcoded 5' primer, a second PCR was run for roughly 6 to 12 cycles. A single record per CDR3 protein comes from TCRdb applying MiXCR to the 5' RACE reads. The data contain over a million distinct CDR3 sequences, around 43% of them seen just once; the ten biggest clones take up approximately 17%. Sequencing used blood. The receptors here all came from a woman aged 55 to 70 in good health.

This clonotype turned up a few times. As DNA, the CDR3 is TGTGCCAGCAGAACCGTGGGGGACAATGAGCAGTTCTTC. Translating gives CASRTVGDNEQFF. The gene calls are TRBV9 and TRBJ2-1; D is perhaps TRBD1 or TRBD2 (5 bases each). CDR1 SGDLS and CDR2 YYNGEE come from the germline V gene. Deletions cut 5 bases from V and 5 bases from J, with 11 bases between. The CDR3 is made up of 13 amino acids.

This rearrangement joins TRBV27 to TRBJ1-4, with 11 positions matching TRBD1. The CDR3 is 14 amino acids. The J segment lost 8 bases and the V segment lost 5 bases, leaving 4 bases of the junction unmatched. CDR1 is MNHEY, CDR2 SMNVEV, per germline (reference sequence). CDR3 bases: TGTGCCAGCAGTAGGACAGGGGGCAGGGAAAAACTGTTTTTT. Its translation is CASSRTGGREKLFF.

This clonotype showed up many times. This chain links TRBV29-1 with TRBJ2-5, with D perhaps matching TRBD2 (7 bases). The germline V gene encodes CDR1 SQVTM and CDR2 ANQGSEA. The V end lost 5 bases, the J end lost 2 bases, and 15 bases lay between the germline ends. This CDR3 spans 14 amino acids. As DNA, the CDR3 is TGCAGCGTTAAGCGCGGGGGCCAGCAAGAGACCCAGTACTTC. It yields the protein CSVKRGGQQETQYF. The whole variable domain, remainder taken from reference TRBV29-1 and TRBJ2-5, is SAVISQKPSRDICQRGTSLTIQCQVDSQVTMMFWYRQQPGQSLTLIATANQGSEATYESGFVIDKFPISRPNLTFSTLTVSNMSPEDSSIYLCSVKRGGQQETQYFGPGTRLLVL.

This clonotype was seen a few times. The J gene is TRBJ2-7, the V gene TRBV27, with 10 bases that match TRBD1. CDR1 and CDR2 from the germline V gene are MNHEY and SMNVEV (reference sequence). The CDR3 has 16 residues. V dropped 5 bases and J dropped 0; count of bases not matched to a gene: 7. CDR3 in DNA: TGTGCCAGCAGTCCCTCAGGGACAGGGGACTCCTACGAGCAGTACTTC. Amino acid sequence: CASSPSGTGDSYEQYF.

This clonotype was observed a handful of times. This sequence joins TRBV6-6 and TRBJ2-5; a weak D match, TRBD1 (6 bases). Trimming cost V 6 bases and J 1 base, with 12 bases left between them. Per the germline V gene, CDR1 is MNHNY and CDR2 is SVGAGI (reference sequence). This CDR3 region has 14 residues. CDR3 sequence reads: CASSWGTLQETQYF. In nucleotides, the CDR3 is TGTGCCAGCAGCTGGGGGACACTCCAAGAGACCCAGTACTTC.

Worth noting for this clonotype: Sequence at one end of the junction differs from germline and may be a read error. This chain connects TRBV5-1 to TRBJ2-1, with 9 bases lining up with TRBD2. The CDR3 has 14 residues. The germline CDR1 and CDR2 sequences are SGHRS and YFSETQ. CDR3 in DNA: TGCGCCAGCAGCTTTAGCGGGAGCGACAATGTGCAGTTCTTC. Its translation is CASSFSGSDNVQFF.

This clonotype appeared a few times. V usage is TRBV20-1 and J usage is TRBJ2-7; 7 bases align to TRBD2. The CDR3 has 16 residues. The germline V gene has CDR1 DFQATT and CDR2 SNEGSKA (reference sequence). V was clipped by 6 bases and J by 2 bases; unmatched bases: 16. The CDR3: CSATSQLATATYEQYF. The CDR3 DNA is TGCAGTGCCACCTCCCAACTAGCGACAGCAACCTACGAGCAGTACTTC.

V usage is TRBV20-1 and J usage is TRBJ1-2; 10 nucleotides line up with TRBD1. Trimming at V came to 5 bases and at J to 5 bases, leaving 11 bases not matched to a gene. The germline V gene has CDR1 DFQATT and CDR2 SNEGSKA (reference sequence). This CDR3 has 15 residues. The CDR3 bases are TGCAGTGCTCTTGGACAGGGGGGCTTCGGATATGGCTACACCTTC. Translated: CSALGQGGFGYGYTF.

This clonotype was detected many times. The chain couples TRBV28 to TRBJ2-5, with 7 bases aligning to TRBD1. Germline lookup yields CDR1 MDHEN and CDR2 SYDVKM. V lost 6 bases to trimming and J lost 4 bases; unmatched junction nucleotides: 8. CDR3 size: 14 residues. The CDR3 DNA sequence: TGTGCCAGCAGACAAACAGGGGCGGGAGAGACCCAGTACTTC. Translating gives CASRQTGAGETQYF.

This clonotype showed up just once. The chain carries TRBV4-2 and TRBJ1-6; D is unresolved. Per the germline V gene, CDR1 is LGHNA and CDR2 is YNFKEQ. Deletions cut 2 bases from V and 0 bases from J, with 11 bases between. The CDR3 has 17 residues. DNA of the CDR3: TGTGCCAGCAGCCAAAAAGGACGGAGCTCCTATAATTCACCCCTCCACTTT. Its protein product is CASSQKGRSSYNSPLHF.

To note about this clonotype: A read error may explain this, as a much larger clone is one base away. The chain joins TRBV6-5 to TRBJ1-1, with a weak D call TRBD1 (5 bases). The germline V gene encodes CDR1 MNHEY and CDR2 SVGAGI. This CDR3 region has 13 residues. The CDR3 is CASGETVNTDAFF. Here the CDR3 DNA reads TGTGCCAGCGGGGAGACAGTCAACACTGACGCTTTCTTT.

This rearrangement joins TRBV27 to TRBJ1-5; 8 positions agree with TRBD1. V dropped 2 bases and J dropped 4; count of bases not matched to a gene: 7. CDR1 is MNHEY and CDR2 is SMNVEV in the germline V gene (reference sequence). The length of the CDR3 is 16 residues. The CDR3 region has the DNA TGTGCCAGCAGTTTAGGGGCAGGGGGCATGAATCAGCCCCAGCATTTT. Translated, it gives CASSLGAGGMNQPQHF.

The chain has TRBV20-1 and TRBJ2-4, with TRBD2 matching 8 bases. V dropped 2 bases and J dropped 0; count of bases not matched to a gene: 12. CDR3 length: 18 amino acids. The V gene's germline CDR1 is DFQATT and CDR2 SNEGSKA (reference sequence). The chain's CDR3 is CSARPLQTSGLAKNIQYF. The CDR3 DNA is TGCAGTGCTAGACCCCTTCAAACTAGCGGACTAGCCAAAAACATTCAGTACTTC.

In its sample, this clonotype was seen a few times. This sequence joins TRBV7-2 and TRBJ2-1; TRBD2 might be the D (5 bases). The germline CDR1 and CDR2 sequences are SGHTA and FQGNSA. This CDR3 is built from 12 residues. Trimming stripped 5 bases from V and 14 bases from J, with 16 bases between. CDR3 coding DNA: TGTGCCAGCAGCCCCAGCGAGAGGGTGAAGTTCTTC. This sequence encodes CASSPSERVKFF.

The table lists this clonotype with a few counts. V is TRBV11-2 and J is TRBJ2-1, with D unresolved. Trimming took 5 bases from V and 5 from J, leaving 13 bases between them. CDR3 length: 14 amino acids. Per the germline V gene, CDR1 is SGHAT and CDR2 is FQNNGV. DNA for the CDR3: TGTGCCAGCAGCCCTGACCCCATTAACAATGAGCAGTTCTTC. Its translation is CASSPDPINNEQFF.

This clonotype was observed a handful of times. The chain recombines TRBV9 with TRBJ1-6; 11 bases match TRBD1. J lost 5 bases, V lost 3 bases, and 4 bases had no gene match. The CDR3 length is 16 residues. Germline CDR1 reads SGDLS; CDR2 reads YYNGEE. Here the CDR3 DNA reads TGTGCCAGCAGCGCGAGGACAGGGGGCAATAATTCACCCCTCCACTTT. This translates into CASSARTGGNNSPLHF.

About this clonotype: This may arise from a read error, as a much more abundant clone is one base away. In DNA, the CDR3 is TGTGCCATCAGTGCGACCGGTGGGCGACAAGAGTCCCAGTACTTC. It is translated as CAISATGGRQESQYF. The chain combines TRBV10-3 with TRBJ2-5, with D unresolved. The CDR3 contains 15 residues. CDR1 ENHRY and CDR2 SYGVKD come from the germline V gene.